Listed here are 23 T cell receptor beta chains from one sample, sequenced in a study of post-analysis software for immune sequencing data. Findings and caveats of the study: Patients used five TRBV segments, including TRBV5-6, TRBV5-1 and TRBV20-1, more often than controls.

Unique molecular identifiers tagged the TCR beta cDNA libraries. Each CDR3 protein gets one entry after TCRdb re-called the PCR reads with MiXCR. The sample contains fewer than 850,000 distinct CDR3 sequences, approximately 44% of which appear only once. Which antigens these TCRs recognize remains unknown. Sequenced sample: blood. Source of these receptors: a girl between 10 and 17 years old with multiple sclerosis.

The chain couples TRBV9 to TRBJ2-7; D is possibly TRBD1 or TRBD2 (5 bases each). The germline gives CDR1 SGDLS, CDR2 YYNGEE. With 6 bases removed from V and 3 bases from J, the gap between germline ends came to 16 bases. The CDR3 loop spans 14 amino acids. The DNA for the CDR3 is TGTGCCAGCAACTCCGGGACCGGGGACTACGAGCAGTACTTC. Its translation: CASNSGTGDYEQYF.

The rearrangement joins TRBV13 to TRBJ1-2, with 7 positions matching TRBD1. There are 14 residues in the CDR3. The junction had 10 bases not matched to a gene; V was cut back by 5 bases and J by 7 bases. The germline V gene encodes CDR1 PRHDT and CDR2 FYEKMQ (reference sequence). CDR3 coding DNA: TGTGCCAGCAGCATCGGGACAGCCTGGGTTGGCTACACCTTC. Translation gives CASSIGTAWVGYTF.

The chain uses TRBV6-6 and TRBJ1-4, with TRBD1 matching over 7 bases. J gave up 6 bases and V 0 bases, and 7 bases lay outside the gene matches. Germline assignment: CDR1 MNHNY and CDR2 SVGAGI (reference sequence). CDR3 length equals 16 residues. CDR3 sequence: CASSYSRQGQDEKLFF. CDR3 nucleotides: TGTGCCAGCAGTTACTCGAGACAGGGCCAAGATGAAAAACTGTTTTTT.

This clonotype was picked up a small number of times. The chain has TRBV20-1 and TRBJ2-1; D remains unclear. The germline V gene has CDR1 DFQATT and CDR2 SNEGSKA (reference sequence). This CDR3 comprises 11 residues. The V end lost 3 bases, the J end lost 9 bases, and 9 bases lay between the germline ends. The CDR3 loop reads CSASRQLEQFF. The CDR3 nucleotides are TGCAGTGCTAGTAGGCAACTTGAGCAGTTCTTC.

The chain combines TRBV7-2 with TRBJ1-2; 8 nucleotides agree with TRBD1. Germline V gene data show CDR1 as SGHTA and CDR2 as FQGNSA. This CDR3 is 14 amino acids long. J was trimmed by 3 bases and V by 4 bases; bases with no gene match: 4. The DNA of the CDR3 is TGTGCCAGCAGCTCATCGGGACAGGACTATGGCTACACCTTC. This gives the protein CASSSSGQDYGYTF.

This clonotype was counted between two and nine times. Here the CDR3 reads CASHPGRTTDTQYF. DNA of the CDR3: TGTGCCTCGCATCCGGGACGGACGACAGATACGCAGTATTTT. The chain couples TRBV12-3 or TRBV12-4 to TRBJ2-3; D tentatively reads TRBD1 or TRBD2 (5 bases each). This CDR3 is built from 14 residues. Trimming removed 11 bases from V and 3 bases from J, with 18 bases in between.

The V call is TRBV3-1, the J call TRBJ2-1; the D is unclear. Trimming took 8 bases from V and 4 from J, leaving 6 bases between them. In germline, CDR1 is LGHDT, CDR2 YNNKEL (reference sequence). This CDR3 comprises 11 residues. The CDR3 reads CASEGYNEQFF. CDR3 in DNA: TGTGCCAGCGAAGGGTACAATGAGCAGTTCTTC.

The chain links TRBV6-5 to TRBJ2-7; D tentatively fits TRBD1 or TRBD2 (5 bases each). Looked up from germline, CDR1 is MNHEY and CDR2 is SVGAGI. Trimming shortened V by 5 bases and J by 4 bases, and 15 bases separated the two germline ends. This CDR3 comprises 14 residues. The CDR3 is CASSGGAASYEQYF. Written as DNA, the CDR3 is TGTGCCAGCAGTGGGGGAGCGGCCTCGTACGAGCAGTACTTC.

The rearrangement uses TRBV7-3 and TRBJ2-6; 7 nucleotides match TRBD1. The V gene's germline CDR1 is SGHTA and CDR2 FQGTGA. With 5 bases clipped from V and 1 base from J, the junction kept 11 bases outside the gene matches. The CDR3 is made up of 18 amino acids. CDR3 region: CASSLGRVQGSGANVLTF. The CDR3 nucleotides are TGTGCCAGCAGCCTGGGCCGAGTACAGGGGTCTGGGGCCAACGTCCTGACTTTC.

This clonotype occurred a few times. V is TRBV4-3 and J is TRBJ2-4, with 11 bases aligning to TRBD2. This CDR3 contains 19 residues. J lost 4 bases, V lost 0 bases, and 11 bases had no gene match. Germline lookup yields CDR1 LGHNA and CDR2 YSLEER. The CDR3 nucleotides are TGCGCCAGCAGCCAAGAAGCGTGGACTAGCGGGTACTTTAAAAACATTCAGTACTTC. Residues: CASSQEAWTSGYFKNIQYF.

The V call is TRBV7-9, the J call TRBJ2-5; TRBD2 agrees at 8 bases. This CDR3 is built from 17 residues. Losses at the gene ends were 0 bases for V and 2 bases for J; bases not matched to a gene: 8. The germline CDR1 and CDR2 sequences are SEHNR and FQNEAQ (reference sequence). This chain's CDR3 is CASSLATLAGRQETQYF. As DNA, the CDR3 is TGTGCCAGCAGCTTAGCGACCCTAGCGGGTAGGCAAGAGACCCAGTACTTC.

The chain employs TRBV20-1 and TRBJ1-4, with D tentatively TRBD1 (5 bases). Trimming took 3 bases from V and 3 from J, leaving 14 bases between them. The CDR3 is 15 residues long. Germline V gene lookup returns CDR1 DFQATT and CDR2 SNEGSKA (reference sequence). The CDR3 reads CSASRTQVPNEKLFF. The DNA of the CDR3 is TGCAGTGCTAGCAGAACACAGGTGCCTAATGAAAAACTGTTTTTT.

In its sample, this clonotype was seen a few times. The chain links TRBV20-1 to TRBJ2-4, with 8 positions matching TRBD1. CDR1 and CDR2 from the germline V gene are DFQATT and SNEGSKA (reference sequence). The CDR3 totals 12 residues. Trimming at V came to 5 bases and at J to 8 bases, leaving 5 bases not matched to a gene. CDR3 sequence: CSAHRTGHIQYF. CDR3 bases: TGCAGTGCTCACCGGACAGGGCACATTCAGTACTTC.

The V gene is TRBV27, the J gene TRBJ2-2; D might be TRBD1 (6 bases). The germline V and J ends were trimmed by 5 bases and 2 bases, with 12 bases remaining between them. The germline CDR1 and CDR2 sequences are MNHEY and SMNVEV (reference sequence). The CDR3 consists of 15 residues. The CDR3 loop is CASSLRGTNTGELFF. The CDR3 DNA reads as TGTGCCAGCAGTCTCCGAGGGACAAACACCGGGGAGCTGTTTTTT.

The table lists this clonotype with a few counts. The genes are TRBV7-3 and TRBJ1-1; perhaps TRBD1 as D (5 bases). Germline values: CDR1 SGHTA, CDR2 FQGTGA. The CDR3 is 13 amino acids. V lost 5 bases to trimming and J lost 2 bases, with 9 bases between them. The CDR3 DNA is TGTGCCAGCAGCCTAGACAGCAACACTGAAGCTTTCTTT. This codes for CASSLDSNTEAFF. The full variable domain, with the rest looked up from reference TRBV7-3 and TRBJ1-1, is GAGVSQTPSNKVTEKGKYVELRCDPISGHTALYWYRQSLGQGPEFLIYFQGTGAADDSGLPNDRFFAVRPEGSVSTLKIQRTERGDSAVYLCASSLDSNTEAFFGQGTRLTVV.

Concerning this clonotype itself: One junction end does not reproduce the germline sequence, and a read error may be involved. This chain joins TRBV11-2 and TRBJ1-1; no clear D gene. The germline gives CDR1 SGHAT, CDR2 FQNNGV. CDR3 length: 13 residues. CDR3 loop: CTSSFPVNTEAFF. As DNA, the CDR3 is TGTACCAGCAGCTTTCCGGTGAACACTGAAGCTTTCTTT.

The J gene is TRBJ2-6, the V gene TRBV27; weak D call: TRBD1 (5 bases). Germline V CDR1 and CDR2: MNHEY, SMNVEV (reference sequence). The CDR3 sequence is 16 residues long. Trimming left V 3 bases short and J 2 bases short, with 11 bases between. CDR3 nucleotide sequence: TGTGCCAGCAGTTTGCCCCAGGGAACTGGGGCCAACGTCCTGACTTTC. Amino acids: CASSLPQGTGANVLTF.

The CDR3 reads CASSWGPTNEQFF. As DNA, the CDR3 is TGTGCCAGCAGCTGGGGACCGACCAATGAGCAGTTCTTC. The V and J genes are TRBV7-6 and TRBJ2-1, with D perhaps given as TRBD1 or TRBD2 (5 bases each). In germline, CDR1 is SGHVS, CDR2 FNYEAQ. With 4 bases removed from V and 6 bases from J, the gap between germline ends came to 10 bases. The length of the CDR3 is 13 residues. The full variable domain, completed using reference TRBV7-6 and TRBJ2-1, is GAGVSQSPRYKVTKRGQDVALRCDPISGHVSLYWYRQALGQGPEFLTYFNYEAQQDKSGLPNDRFSAERPEGSISTLTIQRTEQRDSAMYRCASSWGPTNEQFFGPGTRLTVL.

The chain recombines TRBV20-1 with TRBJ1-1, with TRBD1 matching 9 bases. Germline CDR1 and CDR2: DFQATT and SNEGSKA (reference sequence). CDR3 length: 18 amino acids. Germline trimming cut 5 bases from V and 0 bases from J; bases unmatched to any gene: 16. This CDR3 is CSAGRQTGGALVNTEAFF. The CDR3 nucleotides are TGCAGTGCTGGGCGCCAAACAGGGGGCGCCTTGGTGAACACTGAAGCTTTCTTT.

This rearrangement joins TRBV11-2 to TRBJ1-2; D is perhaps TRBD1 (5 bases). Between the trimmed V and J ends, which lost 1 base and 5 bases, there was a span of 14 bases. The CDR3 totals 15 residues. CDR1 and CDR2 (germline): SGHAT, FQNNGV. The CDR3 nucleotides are TGTGCCAGCAGCTTAGGGGCAGGGCAAGGGTATGGCTACACCTTC. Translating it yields CASSLGAGQGYGYTF.

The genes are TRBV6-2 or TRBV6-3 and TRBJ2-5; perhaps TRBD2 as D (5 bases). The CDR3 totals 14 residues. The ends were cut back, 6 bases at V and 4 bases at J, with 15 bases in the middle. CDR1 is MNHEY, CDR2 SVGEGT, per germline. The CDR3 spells CASSHTLGRETQYF. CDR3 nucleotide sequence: TGTGCCAGCAGCCACACACTAGGGCGAGAGACCCAGTACTTC.

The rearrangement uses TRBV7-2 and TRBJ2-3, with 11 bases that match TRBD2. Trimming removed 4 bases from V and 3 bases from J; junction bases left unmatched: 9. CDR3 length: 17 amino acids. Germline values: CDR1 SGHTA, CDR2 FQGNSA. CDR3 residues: CASSSRTSGWETDTQYF. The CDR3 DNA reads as TGTGCCAGCAGCTCCCGGACTAGCGGGTGGGAGACAGATACGCAGTATTTT.

The CDR3: CAISAGVGRRGFTEQFF. CDR3 bases: TGTGCCATCAGTGCAGGGGTCGGCCGACGTGGCTTCACTGAGCAGTTCTTC. The rearrangement links TRBV10-3 to TRBJ2-1; tentative D call: TRBD1 (6 bases). The CDR3 has 17 amino acids. CDR1 and CDR2 from the germline V gene are ENHRY and SYGVKD. V lost 4 bases, J lost 9 bases, and 25 bases lay in between.